This T cell receptor beta chain was sequenced in a study of post-analysis software for immune sequencing data. Broader study findings: In patients, TRBV5-6, TRBV5-1 and TRBV20-1 belonged to five TRBV segments found more frequently than in controls.

There are a few counts of this clonotype. Its antigen remains unidentified. The germline V and J ends were trimmed by 5 bases and 0 bases, with 8 bases remaining between them. Germline lookup yields CDR1 SGHRS and CDR2 YFSETQ. The CDR3 contains 13 residues. The TCR beta cDNA libraries carried unique molecular identifiers. From the PCR reads, TCRdb called clonotypes with MiXCR, one entry per CDR3 protein. Altogether around 400,000 distinct CDR3 sequences are present, about 40% being singletons, with the ten largest covering approximately 7.6%. The chain has TRBV5-1 and TRBJ1-1; D gene ambiguous. Sample: blood. This TCR was recovered from a girl aged 2 to 9 with multiple sclerosis. Written as DNA, the CDR3 is TGCGCCAGCAGAAAGAAGATGAACACTGAAGCTTTCTTT. Protein product: CASRKKMNTEAFF.